These 6 T cell receptor beta chains were all obtained from the same sample, sequenced in a study of OX40 agonist ivuxolimab in advanced cancers. Assay: immunoSEQ multiplex PCR; the TCRdb copy retains only in-frame clones and omits some. The table shows roughly 80,000 clones, with just under 95% occurring only once. The sequencing used CD4+ or CD8+ T cells sorted from blood, collected in a trial of the OX40 agonist ivuxolimab. The source of these receptors is an adult with an advanced solid tumor such as melanoma, head and neck, liver or kidney cancer.

As to this clone: The CDR3 does not close with the conserved phenylalanine or tryptophan, likely indicating a read error. The rearrangement joins TRBV27 to TRBJ2-7; D uncertain. This CDR3 contains 12 residues. Germline CDR1 is MNHEY and CDR2 is SMNVEV (reference sequence). Trimming left V 5 bases short and J 6 bases short, with 11 bases between. CDR3 DNA sequence: TGTGCCAGCAGTCTGCCTACGCCCGAGCAGTACCTC. Protein product: CASSLPTPEQYL.

The rearrangement links TRBV9 to TRBJ2-3; no firm D call. The length of the CDR3 is 15 residues. Germline V gives CDR1 SGDLS, CDR2 YYNGEE. Trimming took off 3 bases at V and 0 bases at J, with 11 bases between the two ends. In DNA, the CDR3 is TGTGCCAGCAGCGGTAGCCCGCTTAGCACAGATACGCAGTATTTT. It encodes CASSGSPLSTDTQYF.

The V gene is TRBV6-6, the J gene TRBJ1-1; 7 nucleotides line up with TRBD1. Germline lookup yields CDR1 MNHNY and CDR2 SVGAGI (reference sequence). J gave up 1 base and V 6 bases, and 8 bases lay outside the gene matches. This CDR3 comprises 15 residues. The CDR3 nucleotides read TGTGCCAGCAGCCGCCGGGACAGAGGGAACACTGAAGCTTTCTTT. As protein: CASSRRDRGNTEAFF.

This rearrangement joins TRBV27 to TRBJ2-7, with 12 bases fitting TRBD2. The J segment lost 7 bases and the V segment lost 5 bases, leaving 18 bases of the junction unmatched. Per germline, CDR1 MNHEY and CDR2 SMNVEV (reference sequence). CDR3 length: 18 residues. In DNA form, the CDR3 reads TGTGCCAGCAGTGTCTGGCTAGCGGGAGGGCTCGGAAATAGAGAGCAGTACTTC. Translation gives CASSVWLAGGLGNREQYF.

This chain links TRBV9 with TRBJ2-7; TRBD2 matches at 10 bases. Germline V gives CDR1 SGDLS, CDR2 YYNGEE. CDR3 length: 15 residues. V trimming: 0 bases; J trimming: 2 bases; junction bases outside the gene matches: 2. CDR3 region: CASSVEREGPYEQYF. CDR3 coding DNA: TGTGCCAGCAGCGTAGAGCGGGAGGGCCCCTACGAGCAGTACTTC.

The chain employs TRBV6-5 and TRBJ2-1; D not certain. Germline-derived CDR1 and CDR2 are MNHEY and SVGAGI. The ends were cut back, 10 bases at V and 4 bases at J, with 11 bases in the middle. The CDR3 spans 12 residues. The CDR3 DNA is TGTGCCACGTCAAAGAGTTACAATGAGCAGTTCTTC. Protein product: CATSKSYNEQFF.